The clone carrying this T cell receptor (beta chain) was seen a handful of times. Its specificity is not known. The CDR3 runs to 13 residues. Between the trimmed V and J ends, which lost 1 base and 1 base, there was a span of 4 bases. Germline assignment: CDR1 MNHEY and CDR2 SMNVEV (reference sequence). The method was immunoSEQ multiplex PCR; TCRdb's version includes in-frame clones alone and lacks a portion of them. The table includes several thousand clones, 65% to 75% detected once. This sample was included in a study of CD8 T cell repertoires and HIV-1 epitope variants. Turning to the study itself: IL-2, IL-7 and IL-15 were added on days 3 and 7 of roughly 10-day cultures.

Study-wide findings and caveats: Eight or nine TCR beta clonotypes were antigen-specific, six apparently recognizing autologous or escape variants.

This clonotype originated in a male donor with HIV. The chain has TRBV27 and TRBJ1-1; D is unclear. Sequencing was carried out using cultured CD8+ T cells derived from PBMCs. Here the CDR3 DNA reads TGTGCCAGCAGTTTATACAGGAACACTGAAGCTTTCTTT. It codes for CASSLYRNTEAFF.